This T cell receptor (beta chain) was observed in a study of blood T cell repertoires in COVID-19. The assay was immunoSEQ multiplex PCR, and TCRdb's table has in-frame clones only and misses some. This sample has some 95,000 clones, with 65% to 90% found just once. This CDR3 has 15 amino acids. V dropped 1 base and J dropped 4; count of bases not matched to a gene: 4. CDR1 is LNHNV and CDR2 is YYDKDF in the germline V gene (reference sequence). Sequences were obtained from peripheral blood. This receptor was identified in a man older than 75 with active or convalescent COVID-19. The chain joins TRBV15 to TRBJ1-3; 7 nucleotides line up with TRBD1. CDR3 sequence: CATSRAPGQGNTIYF. The CDR3 bases are TGTGCCACCAGCAGAGCCCCGGGACAGGGAAACACCATATATTTT.